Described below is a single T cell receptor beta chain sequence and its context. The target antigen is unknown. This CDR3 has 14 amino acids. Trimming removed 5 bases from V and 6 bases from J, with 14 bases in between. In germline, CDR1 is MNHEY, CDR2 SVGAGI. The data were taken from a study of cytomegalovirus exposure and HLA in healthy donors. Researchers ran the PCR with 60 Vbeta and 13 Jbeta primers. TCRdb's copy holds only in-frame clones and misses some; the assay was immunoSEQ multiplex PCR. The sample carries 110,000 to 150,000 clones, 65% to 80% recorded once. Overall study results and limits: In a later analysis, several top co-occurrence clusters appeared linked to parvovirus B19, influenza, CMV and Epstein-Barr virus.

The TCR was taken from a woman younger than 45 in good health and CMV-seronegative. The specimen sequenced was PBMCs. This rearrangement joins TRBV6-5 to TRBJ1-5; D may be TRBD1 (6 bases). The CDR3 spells CASSQQGFGQPQHF. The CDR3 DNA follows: TGTGCCAGCAGTCAACAGGGTTTCGGTCAGCCCCAGCATTTT.